What follows are 6 T cell receptor beta chains derived from one specimen sequenced in a study of early stage breast cancer tumors. Measured with immunoSEQ multiplex PCR; TCRdb has only the in-frame clones, and not every one. The table shows 25,000 to 35,000 clones, with roughly three fifths occurring only once. Sequencing was done on a sample of breast tumor tissue. Source of these receptors: a person aged 45 to 60 with breast cancer.

The rearrangement links TRBV7-9 to TRBJ2-1; 7 bases agree with TRBD2. This CDR3 has 17 residues. J lost 9 bases, V lost 5 bases, and 19 bases had no gene match. The germline V gene encodes CDR1 SEHNR and CDR2 FQNEAQ (reference sequence). The CDR3 region is CASSQSGAGIYNSEQFF. The CDR3 region has the DNA TGTGCCAGCAGCCAAAGCGGGGCGGGGATTTATAACAGTGAGCAGTTCTTC.

The V and J genes are TRBV5-6 and TRBJ1-3; the D is unclear. The CDR3 has 15 residues. Trimming pared 3 bases from V and 4 bases from J, leaving 14 bases between. From germline, CDR1 is SGHDT and CDR2 YYEEEE. As DNA, the CDR3 is TGTGCCAGCAGCTCACTCATATCCCTCGGAAACACCATATATTTT. It encodes CASSSLISLGNTIYF.

This clone was counted many times. The chain couples TRBV5-4 to TRBJ2-5; 11 nucleotides line up with TRBD2. CDR3 length: 18 residues. With V trimmed by 0 bases and J by 5 bases, 12 bases remained unmatched. Germline CDR1 is SGHNT and CDR2 is YYREEE (reference sequence). For the CDR3, the DNA is TGTGCCAGCAGCTTGGGTGCCGGGACTAGCGGAGCGCGGGAGACCCAGTACTTC. Residues: CASSLGAGTSGARETQYF.

J is TRBJ2-6 and V is TRBV7-9, with D perhaps TRBD2 (6 bases). From germline, CDR1 is SEHNR and CDR2 FQNEAQ (reference sequence). The CDR3 extends over 19 amino acids. Trimming took off 1 base at V and 0 bases at J, with 16 bases between the two ends. This CDR3 reads CASSLGGLRVLSGANVLTF. CDR3 in DNA: TGTGCCAGCAGCTTAGGTGGACTAAGAGTTCTCTCTGGGGCCAACGTCCTGACTTTC. Using reference TRBV7-9 and TRBJ2-6 for the parts outside the CDR3, the full variable domain is DTGVSQNPRHKITKRGQNVTFRCDPISEHNRLYWYRQTLGQGPEFLTYFQNEAQLEKSRLLSDRFSAERPKGSFSTLEIQRTEQGDSAMYLCASSLGGLRVLSGANVLTFGAGSRLTVL.

This clone was picked up a small number of times. The chain has TRBV6-5 and TRBJ2-3; 8 bases are shared with TRBD2. Trimming at V came to 6 bases and at J to 6 bases, leaving 8 bases not matched to a gene. CDR1 is MNHEY, CDR2 SVGAGI, per germline. CDR3 size: 14 residues. CDR3 nucleotide sequence: TGTGCCAGCAGCTCGGGAGGGGGTCGGGATACGCAGTATTTT. Amino acids: CASSSGGGRDTQYF.

This clone was detected a few times. This sequence joins TRBV9 and TRBJ2-7; TRBD2 agrees at 8 bases. The CDR3 sequence is 15 residues long. Unmatched junction bases numbered 11, after V lost 4 bases and J lost 5 bases. Looked up from germline, CDR1 is SGDLS and CDR2 is YYNGEE. The CDR3 DNA follows: TGTGCCAGCAGCATCAGCGGGAGTATGCTCGACGAGCAGTACTTC. It is translated as CASSISGSMLDEQYF.